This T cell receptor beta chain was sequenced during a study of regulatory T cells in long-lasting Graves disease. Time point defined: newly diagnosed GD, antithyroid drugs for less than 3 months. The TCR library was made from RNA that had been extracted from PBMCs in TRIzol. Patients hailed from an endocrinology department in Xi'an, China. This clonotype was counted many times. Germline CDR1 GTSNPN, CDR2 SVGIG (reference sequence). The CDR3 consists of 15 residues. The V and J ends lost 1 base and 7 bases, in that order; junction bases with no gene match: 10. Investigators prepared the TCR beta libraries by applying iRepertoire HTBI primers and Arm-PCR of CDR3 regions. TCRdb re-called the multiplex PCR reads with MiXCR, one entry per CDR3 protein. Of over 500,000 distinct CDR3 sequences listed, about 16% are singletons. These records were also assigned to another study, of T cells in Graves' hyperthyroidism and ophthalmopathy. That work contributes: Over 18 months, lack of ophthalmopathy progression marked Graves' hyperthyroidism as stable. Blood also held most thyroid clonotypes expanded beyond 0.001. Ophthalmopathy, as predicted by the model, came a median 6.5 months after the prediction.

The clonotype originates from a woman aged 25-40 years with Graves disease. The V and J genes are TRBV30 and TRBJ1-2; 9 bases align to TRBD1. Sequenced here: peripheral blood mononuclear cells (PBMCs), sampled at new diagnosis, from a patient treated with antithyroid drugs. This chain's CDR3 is CAWSAPGTGLFGYTF. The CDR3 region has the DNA TGTGCCTGGAGTGCCCCCGGGACAGGGTTGTTTGGCTACACCTTC. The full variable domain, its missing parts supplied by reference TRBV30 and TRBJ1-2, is SQTIHQWPATLVQPVGSPLSLECTVEGTSNPNLYWYRQAAGRGLQLLFYSVGIGQISSEVPQNLSASRPQDRQFILSSKKLLLSDSGFYLCAWSAPGTGLFGYTFGSGTRLTVV.